Below are 12 T cell receptor beta chains sequenced from a single sample in a study of metastatic and nonmetastatic thyroid tumors (dated by TCRdb to about 2020). Library preparation employed PCR. Sequenced using an Illumina HiSeq 4000. TCRdb passed the public sequencing reads through fastp at Q25 and MiXCR, retaining productive beta sequences. This sample has about 45,000 clones in its table, and about 4% of those were observed once. The ten largest account for over 9% of the sample. No treatment had been received by any patient before thyroid surgery. What was sequenced was blood. The receptors come from a female donor with papillary thyroid cancer or a benign thyroid nodule (not recorded which). Some clones in this sample may be carry-over from other donors' samples.

This clone was seen many times. J is TRBJ2-1 and V is TRBV5-1; 11 bases map to TRBD2. Germline trimming cut 0 bases from V and 8 bases from J; bases unmatched to any gene: 10. This CDR3 region has 17 residues. CDR1 and CDR2 from the germline V gene are SGHRS and YFSETQ. CDR3 sequence reads: CASSLGTSGSGLHEQFF. CDR3 bases: TGCGCCAGCAGCTTGGGAACTAGCGGGAGCGGTTTGCATGAGCAGTTCTTC.

This clone has at least ten counts. This chain connects TRBV25-1 to TRBJ2-7, with 7 positions matching TRBD1. Losses at the gene ends were 3 bases for V and 12 bases for J; bases not matched to a gene: 5. The CDR3 is 11 residues long. Per the germline V gene, CDR1 is MGHDK and CDR2 is SYGVNS. The chain's CDR3 is CASSETGIRYF. CDR3 nucleotide sequence: TGTGCCAGCAGTGAGACAGGGATTCGGTACTTC.

The sample holds a few counts of this clone. Just one base apart from a much larger clone, this may be a read error. The gene calls are TRBV4-2 and TRBJ2-7; 14 bases align to TRBD2. With V trimmed by 0 bases and J by 9 bases, 7 bases remained unmatched. The CDR3 has 16 residues. The germline V gene encodes CDR1 LGHNA and CDR2 YNFKEQ. The CDR3 nucleotides are TGTGCCAGCAGCCAAGATTGGGGACTAGCGGGAGACGGGCAGTACTTC. It codes for CASSQDWGLAGDGQYF.

This clone showed up many times. The chain carries TRBV6-1 and TRBJ2-5; D is uncertain. Trimming pared 8 bases from V and 6 bases from J, leaving 19 bases between. This CDR3 comprises 14 residues. Germline CDR1 reads MNHNS; CDR2 reads SASEGT. The CDR3, as DNA: TGTGCCAGCTCCCCCTCCTCCATTTCTCAGACCCAGTACTTC. Amino acid sequence: CASSPSSISQTQYF.

Notes on this clone: A much bigger clone sits one base away, suggesting this may be a read error. The chain has TRBV7-2 and TRBJ1-1; D call uncertain. V was shortened by 3 bases and J by 1 base, with 12 bases between the two germline ends. Germline CDR1 reads SGHTA; CDR2 reads FQGNSA. The CDR3 contains 15 residues. This CDR3 reads CASSLYMVQNTEAFF. CDR3 bases: TGTGCCAGCAGCTTGTACATGGTCCAGAACACTGAAGCTTTCTTT.

At least ten counts were recorded for this clone. The chain links TRBV7-9 to TRBJ1-1; no firm D call. Trimming pared 8 bases from V and 1 base from J, leaving 14 bases between. The length of the CDR3 is 14 residues. CDR1 and CDR2 from the germline V gene are SEHNR and FQNEAQ (reference sequence). This chain's CDR3 is CASDNSNSNTEAFF. CDR3 coding DNA: TGTGCCAGCGATAACTCCAACTCGAACACTGAAGCTTTCTTT.

The chain is built from TRBV2 and TRBJ2-7, with D perhaps TRBD2 (5 bases). The CDR3 has 15 amino acids. Germline-derived CDR1 and CDR2 are SNHLY and FYNNEI. V lost 2 bases, J lost 2 bases, and 13 bases lay in between. This CDR3 reads CASSERASSTYEQYF. CDR3 in DNA: TGTGCCAGCAGTGAACGGGCTAGCAGTACCTACGAGCAGTACTTC. Combining the CDR3 with reference TRBV2 and TRBJ2-7 gives the whole variable domain EPEVTQTPSHQVTQMGQEVILRCVPISNHLYFYWYRQILGQKVEFLVSFYNNEISEKSEIFDDQFSVERPDGSNFTLKIRSTKLEDSAMYFCASSERASSTYEQYFGPGTRLTVT.

This clone came up a few times. This chain uses TRBV7-8 with TRBJ2-3; D may be TRBD1 (5 bases). Trimming took off 0 bases at V and 2 bases at J, with 9 bases between the two ends. Per germline, CDR1 SGHVS and CDR2 FQNEAQ. The CDR3 totals 15 residues. CDR3 DNA: TGTGCCAGCAGCTTAGCGGCAGGGATCACAGATACGCAGTATTTT. Amino acids: CASSLAAGITDTQYF.

This clone was counted a few times. The CDR3 loop is CATGTGGVNEQFF. CDR3 DNA: TGTGCCACCGGGACAGGGGGCGTCAATGAGCAGTTCTTC. The chain carries TRBV24-1 and TRBJ2-1, with 12 bases identical to TRBD1. The germline V gene has CDR1 KGHDR and CDR2 SFDVKD. CDR3 size: 13 residues. The junction had 2 bases not matched to a gene; V was cut back by 9 bases and J by 6 bases.

This clone was detected only a few times. The CDR3 loop reads CASGEGKAVSYEQYF. The CDR3 DNA follows: TGCGCCAGCGGGGAGGGGAAAGCAGTCTCCTACGAGCAGTACTTC. This rearrangement joins TRBV5-1 to TRBJ2-7; 7 nucleotides agree with TRBD2. V lost 7 bases to trimming and J lost 0 bases; unmatched junction nucleotides: 10. Germline V gives CDR1 SGHRS, CDR2 YFSETQ. This CDR3 comprises 15 residues.

This clone was picked up many times. This chain joins TRBV16 and TRBJ2-7, with 8 nucleotides matching TRBD1. The CDR3 has 14 residues. V lost 4 bases to trimming and J lost 0 bases; unmatched junction nucleotides: 2. Per the germline V gene, CDR1 is KGHSY and CDR2 is FQNENV. CDR3 amino acids: CASSLTGVSYEQYF. CDR3 nucleotides: TGTGCCAGCAGCCTGACAGGGGTCTCCTACGAGCAGTACTTC.

V usage is TRBV27 and J usage is TRBJ2-3, with D perhaps TRBD2 (5 bases). Germline V gives CDR1 MNHEY, CDR2 SMNVEV (reference sequence). The CDR3 is made up of 15 amino acids. The V end was cut by 3 bases, the J end by 4 bases, with 14 bases between. The CDR3 spells CASSFLKSRADTQYF. The CDR3 nucleotides read TGTGCCAGCAGTTTCCTTAAGTCGAGGGCAGATACGCAGTATTTT.